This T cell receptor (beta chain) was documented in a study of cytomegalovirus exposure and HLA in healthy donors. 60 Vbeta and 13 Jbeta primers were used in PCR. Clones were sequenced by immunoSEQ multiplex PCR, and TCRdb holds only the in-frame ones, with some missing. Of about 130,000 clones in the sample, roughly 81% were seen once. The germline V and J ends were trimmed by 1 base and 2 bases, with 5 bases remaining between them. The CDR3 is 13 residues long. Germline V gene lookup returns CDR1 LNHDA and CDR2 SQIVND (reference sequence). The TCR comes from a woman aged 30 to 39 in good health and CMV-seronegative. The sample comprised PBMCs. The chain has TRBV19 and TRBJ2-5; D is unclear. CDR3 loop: CASSIVSQETQYF. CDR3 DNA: TGTGCCAGTAGTATAGTCAGTCAAGAGACCCAGTACTTC. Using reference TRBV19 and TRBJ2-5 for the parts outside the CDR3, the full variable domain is DGGITQSPKYLFRKEGQNVTLSCEQNLNHDAMYWYRQDPGQGLRLIYYSQIVNDFQKGDIAEGYSVSREKKESFPLTVTSAQKNPTAFYLCASSIVSQETQYFGPGTRLLVL.